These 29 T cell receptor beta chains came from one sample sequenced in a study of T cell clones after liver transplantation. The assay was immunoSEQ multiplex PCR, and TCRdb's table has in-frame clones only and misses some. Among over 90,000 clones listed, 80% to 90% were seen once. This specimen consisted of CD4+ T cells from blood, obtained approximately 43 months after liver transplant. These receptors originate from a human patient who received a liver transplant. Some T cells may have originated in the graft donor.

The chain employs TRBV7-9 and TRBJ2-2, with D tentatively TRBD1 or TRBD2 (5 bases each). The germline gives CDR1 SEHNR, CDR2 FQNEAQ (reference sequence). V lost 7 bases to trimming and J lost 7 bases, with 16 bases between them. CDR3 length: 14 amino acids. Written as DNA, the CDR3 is TGTGCCAGCAACATAGGGACGAAAGACGGGGAGCTGTTTTTT. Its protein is CASNIGTKDGELFF.

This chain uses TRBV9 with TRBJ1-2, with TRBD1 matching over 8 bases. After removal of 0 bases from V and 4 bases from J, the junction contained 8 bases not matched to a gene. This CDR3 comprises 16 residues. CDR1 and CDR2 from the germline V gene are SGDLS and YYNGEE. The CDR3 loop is CASSVVAETGVYGYTF. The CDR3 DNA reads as TGTGCCAGCAGCGTAGTAGCTGAGACAGGGGTCTATGGCTACACCTTC.

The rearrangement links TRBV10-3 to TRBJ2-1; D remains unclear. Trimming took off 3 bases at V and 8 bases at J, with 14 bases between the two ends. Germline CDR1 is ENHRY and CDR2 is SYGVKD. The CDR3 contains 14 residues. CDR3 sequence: CAISDGVNADEQFF. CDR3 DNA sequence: TGTGCCATCAGTGACGGAGTCAACGCCGATGAGCAGTTCTTC.

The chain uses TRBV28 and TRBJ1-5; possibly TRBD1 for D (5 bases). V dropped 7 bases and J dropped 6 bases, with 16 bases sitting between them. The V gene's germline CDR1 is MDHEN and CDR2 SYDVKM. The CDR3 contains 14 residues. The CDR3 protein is CASTPGVIGQPQHF. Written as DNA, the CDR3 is TGTGCCAGCACCCCGGGGGTGATCGGTCAGCCCCAGCATTTT.

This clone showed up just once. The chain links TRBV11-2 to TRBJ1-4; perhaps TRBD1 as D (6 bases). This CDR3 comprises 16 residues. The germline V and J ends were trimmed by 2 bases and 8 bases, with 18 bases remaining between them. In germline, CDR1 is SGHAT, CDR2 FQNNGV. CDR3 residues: CASSLYTGILREKLFF. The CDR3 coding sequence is TGTGCCAGCAGCTTATACACAGGGATATTACGGGAAAAACTGTTTTTT.

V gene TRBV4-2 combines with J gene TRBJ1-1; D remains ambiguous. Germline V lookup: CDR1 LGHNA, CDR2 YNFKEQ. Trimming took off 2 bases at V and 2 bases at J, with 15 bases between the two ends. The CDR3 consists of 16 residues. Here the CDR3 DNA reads TGTGCCAGCAGCCAAAACCGGCCCGCGGAAAACACTGAAGCTTTCTTT. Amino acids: CASSQNRPAENTEAFF.

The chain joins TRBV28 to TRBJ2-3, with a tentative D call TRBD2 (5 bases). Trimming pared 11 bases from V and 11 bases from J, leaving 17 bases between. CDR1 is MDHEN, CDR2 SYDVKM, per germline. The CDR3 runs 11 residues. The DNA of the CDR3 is TGTGCCTCTGGGCAGGTGGGGAGGCAGTATTTT. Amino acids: CASGQVGRQYF.

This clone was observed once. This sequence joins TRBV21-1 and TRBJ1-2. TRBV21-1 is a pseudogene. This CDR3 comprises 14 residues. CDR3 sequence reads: CASSKARSGSGYTF. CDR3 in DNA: TGTGCCAGCAGCAAAGCGAGGTCAGGGAGTGGCTACACCTTC.

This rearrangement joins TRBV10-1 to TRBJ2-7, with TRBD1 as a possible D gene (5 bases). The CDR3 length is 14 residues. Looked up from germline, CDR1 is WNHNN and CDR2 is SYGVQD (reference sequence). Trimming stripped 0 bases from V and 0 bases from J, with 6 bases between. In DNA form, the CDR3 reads TGCGCCAGCAGTGAGTCGGACACCTCCTACGAGCAGTACTTC. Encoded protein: CASSESDTSYEQYF.

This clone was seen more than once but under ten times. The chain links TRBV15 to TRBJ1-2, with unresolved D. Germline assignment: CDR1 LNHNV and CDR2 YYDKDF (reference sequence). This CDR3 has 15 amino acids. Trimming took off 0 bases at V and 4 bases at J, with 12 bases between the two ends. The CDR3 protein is CATSRDFGETYGYTF. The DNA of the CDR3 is TGTGCCACCAGCAGAGATTTTGGGGAAACCTATGGCTACACCTTC. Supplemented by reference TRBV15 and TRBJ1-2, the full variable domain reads DAMVIQNPRYQVTQFGKPVTLSCSQTLNHNVMYWYQQKSSQAPKLLFHYYDKDFNNEADTPDNFQSRRPNTSFCFLDIRSPGLGDTAMYLCATSRDFGETYGYTFGSGTRLTVV.

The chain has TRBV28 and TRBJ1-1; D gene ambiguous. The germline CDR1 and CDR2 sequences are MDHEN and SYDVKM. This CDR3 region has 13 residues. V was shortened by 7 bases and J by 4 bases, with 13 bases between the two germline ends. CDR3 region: CASTVGVPTEAFF. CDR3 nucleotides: TGTGCCAGCACAGTAGGAGTGCCCACTGAAGCTTTCTTT.

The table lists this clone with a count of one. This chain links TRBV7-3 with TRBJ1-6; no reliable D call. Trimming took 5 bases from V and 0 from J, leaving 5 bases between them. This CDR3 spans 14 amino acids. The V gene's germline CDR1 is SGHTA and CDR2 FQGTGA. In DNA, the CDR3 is TGTGCCAGCAGCGCTAGCTCCTATAATTCACCCCTCCACTTT. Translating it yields CASSASSYNSPLHF.

The CDR3 bases are TGTGCCAGCAGCACAACGGGGGGGCTACCATACGAGCAGTACTTC. This sequence encodes CASSTTGGLPYEQYF. The gene calls are TRBV6-5 and TRBJ2-7; 8 bases are shared with TRBD2. Per germline, CDR1 MNHEY and CDR2 SVGAGI. The CDR3 extends over 15 amino acids. V was pared by 6 bases and J by 4 bases, with 11 bases of the junction left unmatched.

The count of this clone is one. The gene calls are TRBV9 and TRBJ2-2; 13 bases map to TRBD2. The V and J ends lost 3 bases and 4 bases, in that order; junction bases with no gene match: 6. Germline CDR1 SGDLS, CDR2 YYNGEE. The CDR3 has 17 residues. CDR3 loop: CASSASTSGRVTGELFF. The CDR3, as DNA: TGTGCCAGCAGCGCGTCTACTAGCGGGAGGGTCACCGGGGAGCTGTTTTTT.

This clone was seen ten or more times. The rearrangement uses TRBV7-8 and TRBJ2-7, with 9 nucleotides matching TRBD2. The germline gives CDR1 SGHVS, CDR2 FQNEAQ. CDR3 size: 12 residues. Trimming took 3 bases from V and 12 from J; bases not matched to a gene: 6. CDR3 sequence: CASSFVSGRSYF. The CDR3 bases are TGTGCCAGCAGCTTCGTGAGCGGGAGGTCGTACTTC. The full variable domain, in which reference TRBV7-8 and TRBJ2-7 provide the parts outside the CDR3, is GAGVSQSPRYKVAKRGQDVALRCDPISGHVSLFWYQQALGQGPEFLTYFQNEAQLDKSGLPSDRFFAERPEGSVSTLKIQRTQQEDSAVYLCASSFVSGRSYFGPGTRLTVT.

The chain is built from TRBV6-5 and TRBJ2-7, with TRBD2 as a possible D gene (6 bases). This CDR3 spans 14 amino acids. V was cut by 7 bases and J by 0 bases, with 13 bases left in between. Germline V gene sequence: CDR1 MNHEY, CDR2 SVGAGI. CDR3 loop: CASKMGLSSYEQYF. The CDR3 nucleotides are TGTGCCAGCAAGATGGGACTCTCCTCCTACGAGCAGTACTTC.

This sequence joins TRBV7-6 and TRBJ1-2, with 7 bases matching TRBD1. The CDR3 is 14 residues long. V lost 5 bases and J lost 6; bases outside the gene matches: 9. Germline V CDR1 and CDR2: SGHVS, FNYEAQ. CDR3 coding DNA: TGTGCCAGCAGCCCTGCAGGGGGTGGGAATGGCTACACCTTC. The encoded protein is CASSPAGGGNGYTF.

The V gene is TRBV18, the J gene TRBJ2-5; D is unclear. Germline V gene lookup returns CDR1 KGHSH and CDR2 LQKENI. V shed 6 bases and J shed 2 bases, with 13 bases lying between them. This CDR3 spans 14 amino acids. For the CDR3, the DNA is TGTGCCAGCTCTCCGAGTAACAGACAAGAGACCCAGTACTTC. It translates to CASSPSNRQETQYF.

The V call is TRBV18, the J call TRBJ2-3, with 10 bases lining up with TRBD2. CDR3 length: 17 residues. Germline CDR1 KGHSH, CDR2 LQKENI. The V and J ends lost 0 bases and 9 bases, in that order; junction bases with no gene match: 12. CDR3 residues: CASSPPASGGPIPTQYF. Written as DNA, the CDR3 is TGTGCCAGCTCACCACCCGCTAGCGGGGGACCCATTCCAACGCAGTATTTT. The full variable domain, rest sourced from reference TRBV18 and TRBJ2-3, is NAGVMQNPRHLVRRRGQEARLRCSPMKGHSHVYWYRQLPEEGLKFMVYLQKENIIDESGMPKERFSAEFPKEGPSILRIQQVVRGDSAAYFCASSPPASGGPIPTQYFGPGTRLTVL.

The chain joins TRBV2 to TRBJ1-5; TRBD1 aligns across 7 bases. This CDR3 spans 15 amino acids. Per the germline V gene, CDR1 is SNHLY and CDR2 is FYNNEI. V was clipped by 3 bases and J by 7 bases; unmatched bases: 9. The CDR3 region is CASSDLQGSGQPQHF. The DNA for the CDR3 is TGTGCCAGCAGTGACTTACAGGGGAGCGGCCAGCCCCAGCATTTT. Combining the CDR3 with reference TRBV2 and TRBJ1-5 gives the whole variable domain EPEVTQTPSHQVTQMGQEVILRCVPISNHLYFYWYRQILGQKVEFLVSFYNNEISEKSEIFDDQFSVERPDGSNFTLKIRSTKLEDSAMYFCASSDLQGSGQPQHFGDGTRLSIL.

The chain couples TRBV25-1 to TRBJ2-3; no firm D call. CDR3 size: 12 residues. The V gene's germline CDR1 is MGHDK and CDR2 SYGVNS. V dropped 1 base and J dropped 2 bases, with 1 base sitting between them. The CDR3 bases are TGTGCCAGCAGTGAATTCACAGATACGCAGTATTTT. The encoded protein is CASSEFTDTQYF. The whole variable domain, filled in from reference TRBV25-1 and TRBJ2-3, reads EADIYQTPRYLVIGTGKKITLECSQTMGHDKMYWYQQDPGMELHLIHYSYGVNSTEKGDLSSESTVSRIRTEHFPLTLESARPSHTSQYLCASSEFTDTQYFGPGTRLTVL.

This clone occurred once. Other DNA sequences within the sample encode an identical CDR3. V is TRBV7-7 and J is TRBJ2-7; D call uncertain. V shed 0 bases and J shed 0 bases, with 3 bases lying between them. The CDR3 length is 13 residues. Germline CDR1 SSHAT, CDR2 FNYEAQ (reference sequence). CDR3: CASSLAGSYEQYF. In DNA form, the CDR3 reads TGTGCCAGCAGCTTAGCGGGCTCCTACGAGCAGTACTTC. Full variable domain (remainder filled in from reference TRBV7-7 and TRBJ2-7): GAGVSQSPRYKVTKRGQDVTLRCDPISSHATLYWYQQALGQGPEFLTYFNYEAQPDKSGLPSDRFSAERPEGSISTLTIQRTEQRDSAMYRCASSLAGSYEQYFGPGTRLTVT.

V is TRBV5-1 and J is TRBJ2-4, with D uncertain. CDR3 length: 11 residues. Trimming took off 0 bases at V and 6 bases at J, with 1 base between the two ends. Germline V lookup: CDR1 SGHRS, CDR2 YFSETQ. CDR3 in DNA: TGCGCCAGCAGCTTGGGAAACATTCAGTACTTC. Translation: CASSLGNIQYF. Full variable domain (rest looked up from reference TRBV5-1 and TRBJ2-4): KAGVTQTPRYLIKTRGQQVTLSCSPISGHRSVSWYQQTPGQGLQFLFEYFSETQRNKGNFPGRFSGRQFSNSRSEMNVSTLELGDSALYLCASSLGNIQYFGAGTRLSVL.

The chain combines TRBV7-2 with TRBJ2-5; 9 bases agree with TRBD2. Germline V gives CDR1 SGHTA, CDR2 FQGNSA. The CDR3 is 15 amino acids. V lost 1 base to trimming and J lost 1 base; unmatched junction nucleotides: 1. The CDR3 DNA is TGTGCCAGCAGCTTAGGTAGCGGGGGCCAAGAGACCCAGTACTTC. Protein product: CASSLGSGGQETQYF.

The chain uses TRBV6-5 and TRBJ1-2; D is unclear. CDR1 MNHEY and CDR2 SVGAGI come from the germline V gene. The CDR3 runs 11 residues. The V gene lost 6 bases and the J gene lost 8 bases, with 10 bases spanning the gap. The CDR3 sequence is CASRSSAGYTF. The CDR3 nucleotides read TGTGCCAGCAGATCATCAGCGGGCTACACCTTC.

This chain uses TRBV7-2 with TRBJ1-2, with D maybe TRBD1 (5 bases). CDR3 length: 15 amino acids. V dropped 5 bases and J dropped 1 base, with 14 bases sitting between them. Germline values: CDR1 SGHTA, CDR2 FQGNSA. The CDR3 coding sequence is TGTGCCAGCAGCCCGGGACTAGCCCTTAACTATGGCTACACCTTC. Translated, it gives CASSPGLALNYGYTF.

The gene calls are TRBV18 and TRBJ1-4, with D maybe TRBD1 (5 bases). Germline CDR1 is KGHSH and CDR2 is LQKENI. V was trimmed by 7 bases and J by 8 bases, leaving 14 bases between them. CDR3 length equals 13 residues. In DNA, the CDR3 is TGTGCCAGCTGCCCGGGACGAGGAGAAAAACTGTTTTTT. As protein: CASCPGRGEKLFF.

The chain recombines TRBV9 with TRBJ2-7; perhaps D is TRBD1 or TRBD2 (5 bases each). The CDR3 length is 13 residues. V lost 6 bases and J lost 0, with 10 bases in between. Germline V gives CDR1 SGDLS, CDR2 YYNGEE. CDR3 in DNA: TGTGCCAGCAATCGGGACGGCTCCTACGAGCAGTACTTC. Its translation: CASNRDGSYEQYF.

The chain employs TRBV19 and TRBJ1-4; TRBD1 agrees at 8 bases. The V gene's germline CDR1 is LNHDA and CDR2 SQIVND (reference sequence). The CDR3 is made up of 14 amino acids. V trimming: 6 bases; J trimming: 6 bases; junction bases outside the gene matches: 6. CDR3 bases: TGTGCCAGTAGGGGCAGGGGGCTAGATGAAAAACTGTTTTTT. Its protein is CASRGRGLDEKLFF.